A single sample gave rise to the 8 T cell receptor beta chains below, sequenced in a study of OX40 agonist ivuxolimab in advanced cancers. Profiled with immunoSEQ multiplex PCR; TCRdb holds only in-frame clones, not every one. The sample lists roughly 12,000 clones, roughly 89% occurring once. The sequencing used CD4+ or CD8+ T cells sorted from blood, collected in a trial of the OX40 agonist ivuxolimab. These receptors were collected from an adult with an advanced solid tumor such as melanoma, head and neck, liver or kidney cancer.

J is TRBJ2-7 and V is TRBV7-9; TRBD1 is a possible D gene (6 bases). V dropped 5 bases and J dropped 3 bases, with 8 bases sitting between them. The germline V gene has CDR1 SEHNR and CDR2 FQNEAQ (reference sequence). The CDR3 sequence is 12 residues long. DNA for the CDR3: TGTGCCAGCAGCCCCAGGGGCTACGAGCAGTACTTC. This sequence encodes CASSPRGYEQYF. The entire variable domain, with the rest obtained from reference TRBV7-9 and TRBJ2-7, is as follows: DTGVSQNPRHKITKRGQNVTFRCDPISEHNRLYWYRQTLGQGPEFLTYFQNEAQLEKSRLLSDRFSAERPKGSFSTLEIQRTEQGDSAMYLCASSPRGYEQYFGPGTRLTVT.

Concerning this clone: The junction does not match germline at one end; this may be a read error. The rearrangement uses TRBV29-1 and TRBJ1-1; D is unclear. The germline CDR1 and CDR2 sequences are SQVTM and ANQGSEA. This CDR3 spans 13 amino acids. The CDR3 DNA reads TGCAGCGTTGAATCCCCAGCCTCGGCAACTTCCATTTTT. It encodes CSVESPASATSIF.

This rearrangement joins TRBV27 to TRBJ2-5; D possibly uses TRBD1 or TRBD2 (5 bases each). Trimming took off 8 bases at V and 5 bases at J, with 21 bases between the two ends. Germline-derived CDR1 and CDR2 are MNHEY and SMNVEV (reference sequence). The CDR3 runs 15 residues. The CDR3 protein is CASDLRGLLRETQYF. The CDR3 coding sequence is TGTGCCAGCGATTTGAGGGGCCTTCTTAGGGAGACCCAGTACTTC.

This sequence joins TRBV27 and TRBJ2-1; D ambiguous. Trimming stripped 1 base from V and 8 bases from J, with 6 bases between. From germline, CDR1 is MNHEY and CDR2 SMNVEV (reference sequence). The CDR3 covers 12 residues. CDR3 region: CASSLWGYEQFF. As DNA, the CDR3 is TGTGCCAGCAGTTTATGGGGTTATGAGCAGTTCTTC.

The chain links TRBV14 to TRBJ2-7, with 11 bases fitting TRBD2. With 2 bases clipped from V and 5 bases from J, the junction kept 5 bases outside the gene matches. There are 15 residues in the CDR3. Per germline, CDR1 SGHDN and CDR2 FVKESK. The CDR3: CASSQLAGGKHEQYF. In DNA, the CDR3 is TGTGCCAGCAGCCAATTAGCGGGAGGGAAGCACGAGCAGTACTTC.

The V and J genes are TRBV7-3 and TRBJ2-1; 13 nucleotides match TRBD2. This CDR3 contains 15 residues. The V segment lost 5 bases and the J segment 6 bases; nucleotides outside the gene matches: 4. Germline loops: CDR1 SGHTA, CDR2 FQGTGA. CDR3 residues: CASSGGLAGPNEQFF. DNA of the CDR3: TGTGCCAGCAGCGGGGGACTAGCGGGGCCCAATGAGCAGTTCTTC.

V gene TRBV7-9 combines with J gene TRBJ2-1, with 9 bases fitting TRBD1. The germline V gene encodes CDR1 SEHNR and CDR2 FQNEAQ (reference sequence). V trimming: 5 bases; J trimming: 9 bases; junction bases outside the gene matches: 11. This CDR3 comprises 15 residues. CDR3 sequence: CASSIAGTGYGEQFF. For the CDR3, the DNA is TGTGCCAGCAGCATCGCCGGGACAGGGTACGGTGAGCAGTTCTTC.

This clone occurred a few times. V gene TRBV7-9 combines with J gene TRBJ2-7; the D is unclear. CDR3 length equals 17 residues. Trimming cost V 5 bases and J 6 bases, with 26 bases left between them. CDR1 SEHNR and CDR2 FQNEAQ come from the germline V gene (reference sequence). The CDR3 loop is CASSPTDIALDGTEQYF. DNA for the CDR3: TGTGCCAGCAGCCCAACAGACATCGCTCTAGATGGAACCGAGCAGTACTTC.